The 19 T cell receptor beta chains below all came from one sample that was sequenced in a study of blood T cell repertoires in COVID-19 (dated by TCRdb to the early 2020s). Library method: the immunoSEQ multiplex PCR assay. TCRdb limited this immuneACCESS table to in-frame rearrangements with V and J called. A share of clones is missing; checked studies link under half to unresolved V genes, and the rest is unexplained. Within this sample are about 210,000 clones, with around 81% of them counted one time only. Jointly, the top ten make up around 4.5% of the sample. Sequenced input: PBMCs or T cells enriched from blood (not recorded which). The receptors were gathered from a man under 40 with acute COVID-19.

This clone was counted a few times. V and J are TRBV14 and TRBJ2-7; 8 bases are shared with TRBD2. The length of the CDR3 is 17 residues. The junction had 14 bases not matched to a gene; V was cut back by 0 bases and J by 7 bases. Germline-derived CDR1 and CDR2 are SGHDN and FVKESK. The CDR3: CASSQERPLAGLSEQYF. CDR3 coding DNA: TGTGCCAGCAGCCAAGAGAGGCCCTTAGCGGGGCTCTCGGAGCAGTACTTC.

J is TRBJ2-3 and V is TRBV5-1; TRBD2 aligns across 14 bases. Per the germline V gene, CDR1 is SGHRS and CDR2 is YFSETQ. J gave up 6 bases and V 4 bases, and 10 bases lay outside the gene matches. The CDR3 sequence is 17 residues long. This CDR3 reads CASSTGTSGGTSDTQYF. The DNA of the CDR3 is TGCGCCAGCAGCACGGGGACTAGCGGGGGCACCTCGGATACGCAGTATTTT.

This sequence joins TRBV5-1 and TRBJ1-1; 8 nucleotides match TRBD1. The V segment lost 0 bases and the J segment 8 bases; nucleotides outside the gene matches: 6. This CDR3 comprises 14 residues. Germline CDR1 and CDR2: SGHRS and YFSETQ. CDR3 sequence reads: CASSLAYRGIEAFF. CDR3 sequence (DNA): TGCGCCAGCAGCTTGGCCTACAGGGGGATCGAAGCTTTCTTT.

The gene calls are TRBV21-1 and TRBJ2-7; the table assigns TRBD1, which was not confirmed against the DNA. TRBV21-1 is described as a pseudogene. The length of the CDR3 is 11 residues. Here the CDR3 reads CASRAGDEQYF. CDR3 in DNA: TGTGCCAGCAGAGCAGGGGACGAGCAGTACTTC.

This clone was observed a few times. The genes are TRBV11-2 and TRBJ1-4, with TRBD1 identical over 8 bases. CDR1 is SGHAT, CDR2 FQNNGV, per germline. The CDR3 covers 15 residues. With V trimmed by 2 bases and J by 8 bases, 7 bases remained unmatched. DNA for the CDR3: TGTGCCAGCAGCTTAAGTTCAGGGGGCGGGGAAAAACTGTTTTTT. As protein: CASSLSSGGGEKLFF.

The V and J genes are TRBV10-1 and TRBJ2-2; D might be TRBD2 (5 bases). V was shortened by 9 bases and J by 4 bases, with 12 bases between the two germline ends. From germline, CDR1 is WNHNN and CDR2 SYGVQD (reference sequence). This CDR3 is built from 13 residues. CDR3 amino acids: CARVARSTGELFF. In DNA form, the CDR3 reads TGCGCCAGGGTAGCGCGATCCACCGGGGAGCTGTTTTTT.

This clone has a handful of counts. The CDR3 coding sequence is TGTGCCAGCAGTGACTCGGGGGGGGCAGCAGATACGCAGTATTTT. This encodes CASSDSGGAADTQYF. V and J are TRBV6-4 and TRBJ2-3; tentatively, D is TRBD2 (7 bases). V lost 0 bases, J lost 4 bases, and 11 bases lay in between. The CDR3 sequence is 15 residues long. The germline CDR1 and CDR2 sequences are MRHNA and SNTAGT.

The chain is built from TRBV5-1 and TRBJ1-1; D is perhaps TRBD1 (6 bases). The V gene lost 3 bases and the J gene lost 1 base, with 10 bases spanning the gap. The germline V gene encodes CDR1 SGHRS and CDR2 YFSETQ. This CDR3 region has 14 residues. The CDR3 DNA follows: TGCGCCAGCAGCTCGACGACAGGGAACACTGAAGCTTTCTTT. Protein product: CASSSTTGNTEAFF.

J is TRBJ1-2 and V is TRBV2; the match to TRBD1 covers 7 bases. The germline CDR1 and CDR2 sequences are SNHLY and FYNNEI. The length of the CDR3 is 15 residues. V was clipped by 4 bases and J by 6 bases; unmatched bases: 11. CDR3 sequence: CASSVSPGQTNGYTF. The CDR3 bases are TGTGCCAGCAGTGTAAGTCCGGGACAGACAAATGGCTACACCTTC.

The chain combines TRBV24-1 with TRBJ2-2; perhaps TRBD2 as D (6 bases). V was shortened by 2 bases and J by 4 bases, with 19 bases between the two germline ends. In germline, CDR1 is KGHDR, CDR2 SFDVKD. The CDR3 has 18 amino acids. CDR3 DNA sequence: TGTGCCACCAGTGATTGGAGAGGCGGGGTGTTAGGCACCGGGGAGCTGTTTTTT. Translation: CATSDWRGGVLGTGELFF.

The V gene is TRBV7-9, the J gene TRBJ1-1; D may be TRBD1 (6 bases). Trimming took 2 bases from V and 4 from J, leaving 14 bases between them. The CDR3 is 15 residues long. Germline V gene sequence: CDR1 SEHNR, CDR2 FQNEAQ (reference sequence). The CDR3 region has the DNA TGTGCCAGCAGCTTATTTTCAGGGGTAGGCACTGAAGCTTTCTTT. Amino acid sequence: CASSLFSGVGTEAFF. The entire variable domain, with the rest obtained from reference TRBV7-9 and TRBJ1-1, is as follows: DTGVSQNPRHKITKRGQNVTFRCDPISEHNRLYWYRQTLGQGPEFLTYFQNEAQLEKSRLLSDRFSAERPKGSFSTLEIQRTEQGDSAMYLCASSLFSGVGTEAFFGQGTRLTVV.

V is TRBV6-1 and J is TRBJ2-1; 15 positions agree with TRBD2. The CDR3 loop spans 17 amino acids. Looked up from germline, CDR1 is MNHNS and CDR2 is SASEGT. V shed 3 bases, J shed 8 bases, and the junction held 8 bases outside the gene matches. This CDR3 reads CASSDGTSGGSLYEQFF. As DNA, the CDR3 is TGTGCCAGCAGTGACGGGACTAGCGGGGGGAGTCTATATGAGCAGTTCTTC.

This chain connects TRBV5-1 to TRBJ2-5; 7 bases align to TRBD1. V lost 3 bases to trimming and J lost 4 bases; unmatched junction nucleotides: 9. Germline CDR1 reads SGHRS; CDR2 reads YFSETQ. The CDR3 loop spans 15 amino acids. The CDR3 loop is CASSSRQGPLETQYF. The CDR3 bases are TGCGCCAGCAGCTCGCGACAGGGTCCCCTAGAGACCCAGTACTTC. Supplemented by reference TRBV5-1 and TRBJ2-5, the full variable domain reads KAGVTQTPRYLIKTRGQQVTLSCSPISGHRSVSWYQQTPGQGLQFLFEYFSETQRNKGNFPGRFSGRQFSNSRSEMNVSTLELGDSALYLCASSSRQGPLETQYFGPGTRLLVL.

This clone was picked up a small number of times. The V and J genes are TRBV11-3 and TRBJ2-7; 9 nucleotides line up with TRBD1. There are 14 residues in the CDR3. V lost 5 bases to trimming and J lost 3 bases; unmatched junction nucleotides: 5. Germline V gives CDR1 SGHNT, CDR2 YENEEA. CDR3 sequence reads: CASSRRTGDYEQYF. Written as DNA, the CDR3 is TGTGCCAGCAGCCGACGGACAGGGGACTACGAGCAGTACTTC.

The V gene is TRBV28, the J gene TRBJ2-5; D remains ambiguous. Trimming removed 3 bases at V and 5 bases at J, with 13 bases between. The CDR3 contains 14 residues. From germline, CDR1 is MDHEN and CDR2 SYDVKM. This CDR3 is CASSLVSRMETQYF. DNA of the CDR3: TGTGCCAGCAGTTTGGTTTCTAGGATGGAGACCCAGTACTTC.

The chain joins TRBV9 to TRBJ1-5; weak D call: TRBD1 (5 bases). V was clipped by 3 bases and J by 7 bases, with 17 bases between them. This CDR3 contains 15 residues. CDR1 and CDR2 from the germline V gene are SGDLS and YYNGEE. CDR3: CASSEVVGEGQPQHF. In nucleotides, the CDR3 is TGTGCCAGCAGCGAGGTAGTAGGGGAAGGGCAGCCCCAGCATTTT.

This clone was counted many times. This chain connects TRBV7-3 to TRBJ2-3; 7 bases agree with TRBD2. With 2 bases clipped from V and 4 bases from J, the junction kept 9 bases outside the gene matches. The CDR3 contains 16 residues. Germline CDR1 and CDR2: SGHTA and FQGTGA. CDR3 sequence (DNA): TGTGCCAGCAGCTTAGTAGGTTCTAGCGGCCCAGATACGCAGTATTTT. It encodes CASSLVGSSGPDTQYF.

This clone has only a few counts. The CDR3 sequence is CASSQVAEAFF. As DNA, the CDR3 is TGTGCCAGCAGCCAGGTGGCCGAAGCTTTCTTT. The chain carries TRBV13 and TRBJ1-1; the D is unclear. The CDR3 spans 11 residues. With 5 bases removed from V and 8 bases from J, the gap between germline ends came to 9 bases. CDR1 is PRHDT, CDR2 FYEKMQ, per germline (reference sequence).

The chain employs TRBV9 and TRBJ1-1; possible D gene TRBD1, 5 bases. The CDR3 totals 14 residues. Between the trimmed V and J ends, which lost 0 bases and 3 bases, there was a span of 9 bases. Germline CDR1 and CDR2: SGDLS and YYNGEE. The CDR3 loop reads CASSVVGGYTEAFF. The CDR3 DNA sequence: TGTGCCAGCAGCGTAGTGGGGGGGTACACTGAAGCTTTCTTT.